Following are 21 T cell receptor beta chains from one sample sequenced in a study of CD8+ T cells in alopecia areata. Sequencing templates came from extracted RNA that was reverse transcribed into cDNA. Produced via immunoSEQ multiplex PCR; TCRdb's table is partial and in-frame only. The sample lists about 140,000 clones, approximately 86% occurring once. Treatment denoted: oral pan-JAK inhibitor, 5-10 mg twice daily. Sequenced material: CD8+ T cells sorted from blood, taken at week 4, from a patient treated with tofacitinib. All receptors come from a human donor with alopecia areata.

J is TRBJ2-3 and V is TRBV30; 16 positions agree with TRBD2. V shed 1 base, J shed 5 bases, and the junction held 6 bases outside the gene matches. The CDR3 spans 17 residues. CDR1 GTSNPN and CDR2 SVGIG come from the germline V gene (reference sequence). CDR3 region: CAWSDGTSGGVGDTQYF. The CDR3 coding sequence is TGTGCCTGGAGTGATGGGACTAGCGGGGGGGTAGGAGATACGCAGTATTTT.

Written as DNA, the CDR3 is TGCAGCGTTGCGGAAGGGTACTCTGGGGCCAACGTCCTGACTTTC. Its protein product is CSVAEGYSGANVLTF. The V call is TRBV29-1, the J call TRBJ2-6; no clear D gene. The V gene's germline CDR1 is SQVTM and CDR2 ANQGSEA. V lost 4 bases and J 0 bases, leaving 10 bases between the germline ends. This CDR3 spans 15 amino acids.

The V gene is TRBV27, the J gene TRBJ2-7; 15 bases are a match to TRBD2. Unmatched junction bases numbered 17, after V lost 0 bases and J lost 2 bases. The CDR3 is made up of 22 amino acids. Germline CDR1 MNHEY, CDR2 SMNVEV (reference sequence). The CDR3 nucleotides read TGTGCCAGCAGTTTATCGATGGAAATTTTGGGGACTAGCGGGAGGCTAACCTACGAGCAGTACTTC. It yields the protein CASSLSMEILGTSGRLTYEQYF.

In the case of this clone: The junction shows a germline mismatch at one end, possibly a read error. Other nucleotide sequences from this sample produce the same CDR3. The chain combines TRBV7-8 with TRBJ2-1; TRBD2 agrees at 11 bases. Germline assignment: CDR1 SGHVS and CDR2 FQNEAQ. The CDR3 sequence is 16 residues long. The CDR3 loop is CASRQTSGSIYNEQFF. The CDR3 coding sequence is TGCGCCAGCAGACAAACTAGCGGGAGTATATACAATGAGCAGTTCTTC.

This CDR3 is CASSHDGRGGEQFF. CDR3 DNA sequence: TGTGCCAGCAGCCATGACGGGAGGGGCGGTGAGCAGTTCTTC. The gene calls are TRBV14 and TRBJ2-1; 8 nucleotides agree with TRBD2. The CDR3 length is 14 residues. Germline V gene data show CDR1 as SGHDN and CDR2 as FVKESK. J was trimmed by 9 bases and V by 3 bases; bases with no gene match: 7.

This clone was observed once. The chain joins TRBV11-2 to TRBJ2-3, with D unresolved. In germline, CDR1 is SGHAT, CDR2 FQNNGV. Trimming took off 6 bases at V and 6 bases at J, with 10 bases between the two ends. The CDR3 length is 12 residues. CDR3 residues: CASRELPDTQYF. CDR3 coding DNA: TGTGCCAGCAGGGAACTTCCGGATACGCAGTATTTT.

This chain joins TRBV5-6 and TRBJ2-5; TRBD2 is a possible D gene (6 bases). CDR1 is SGHDT and CDR2 is YYEEEE in the germline V gene. The CDR3 has 13 residues. The ends were cut back, 4 bases at V and 0 bases at J, with 7 bases in the middle. CDR3 bases: TGTGCCAGCAGCAGGGACTACCAAGAGACCCAGTACTTC. The encoded protein is CASSRDYQETQYF.

This clone was detected once. The V call is TRBV5-1, the J call TRBJ2-3, with 7 positions matching TRBD2. The J segment lost 5 bases and the V segment lost 4 bases, leaving 7 bases of the junction unmatched. The CDR3 loop spans 14 amino acids. From germline, CDR1 is SGHRS and CDR2 YFSETQ. The DNA for the CDR3 is TGCGCCAGCAGCCTCTCTAGCGGAGTAGATACGCAGTATTTT. This translates into CASSLSSGVDTQYF. Variable domain in full (rest from reference TRBV5-1 and TRBJ2-3): KAGVTQTPRYLIKTRGQQVTLSCSPISGHRSVSWYQQTPGQGLQFLFEYFSETQRNKGNFPGRFSGRQFSNSRSEMNVSTLELGDSALYLCASSLSSGVDTQYFGPGTRLTVL.

This clone was seen a handful of times. The J gene is TRBJ2-7, the V gene TRBV11-2; D gene ambiguous. The germline CDR1 and CDR2 sequences are SGHAT and FQNNGV. The V and J ends lost 5 bases and 3 bases respectively, with 5 bases between them. CDR3 length equals 11 residues. This CDR3 is CASSPNYEQYF. CDR3 DNA: TGTGCCAGCAGCCCCAACTACGAGCAGTACTTC.

The chain employs TRBV6-5 and TRBJ2-7, with unresolved D. Germline V lookup: CDR1 MNHEY, CDR2 SVGAGI. Trimming stripped 5 bases from V and 0 bases from J, with 11 bases between. This CDR3 is 14 amino acids long. The CDR3 coding sequence is TGTGCCAGCAGTACCTACACAGACTCCTACGAGCAGTACTTC. Translating gives CASSTYTDSYEQYF.

J is TRBJ2-5 and V is TRBV7-9, with D unresolved. CDR3 size: 14 residues. The V end lost 5 bases, the J end lost 2 bases, and 12 bases lay between the germline ends. CDR1 SEHNR and CDR2 FQNEAQ come from the germline V gene (reference sequence). The CDR3 DNA reads as TGTGCCAGCAGCACCATAGGGCCTCAAGAGACCCAGTACTTC. This translates into CASSTIGPQETQYF. The variable domain in full, with the rest retrieved from reference TRBV7-9 and TRBJ2-5, is DTGVSQNPRHKITKRGQNVTFRCDPISEHNRLYWYRQTLGQGPEFLTYFQNEAQLEKSRLLSDRFSAERPKGSFSTLEIQRTEQGDSAMYLCASSTIGPQETQYFGPGTRLLVL.

The chain joins TRBV11-2 to TRBJ2-1, with D possibly called TRBD1 or TRBD2 (6 bases each). This CDR3 region has 12 residues. CDR1 is SGHAT, CDR2 FQNNGV, per germline. The V gene lost 3 bases and the J gene lost 9 bases, with 9 bases spanning the gap. The CDR3 loop is CASSLGGVEQFF. For the CDR3, the DNA is TGTGCCAGCAGCTTGGGGGGCGTTGAGCAGTTCTTC.

The V call is TRBV13, the J call TRBJ2-7; D ambiguous. Germline CDR1 is PRHDT and CDR2 is FYEKMQ (reference sequence). The CDR3 extends over 14 amino acids. Deletions cut 3 bases from V and 4 bases from J, with 13 bases between. The CDR3 DNA reads as TGTGCCAGCAGCTTGGGCAGCTCCTTTTACGAGCAGTACTTC. It translates to CASSLGSSFYEQYF. Looking up the rest from reference TRBV13 and TRBJ2-7 gives the full variable domain: AAGVIQSPRHLIKEKRETATLKCYPIPRHDTVYWYQQGPGQDPQFLISFYEKMQSDKGSIPDRFSAQQFSDYHSELNMSSLELGDSALYFCASSLGSSFYEQYFGPGTRLTVT.

The gene calls are TRBV9 and TRBJ2-1; 9 positions match TRBD2. The CDR3 covers 13 residues. V lost 2 bases and J lost 8; bases outside the gene matches: 2. Germline values: CDR1 SGDLS, CDR2 YYNGEE. The CDR3 nucleotides read TGTGCCAGCAGCGTTAGCGGGGGCGATGAGCAGTTCTTC. As protein: CASSVSGGDEQFF.

This clone occurred once. CDR3 sequence: CASSEQGASSYEQYF. In DNA form, the CDR3 reads TGTGCCAGCAGTGAGCAGGGCGCCTCCTCCTACGAGCAGTACTTC. This chain uses TRBV2 with TRBJ2-7, with D possibly TRBD1 on 5 matching bases. The V gene's germline CDR1 is SNHLY and CDR2 FYNNEI. Trimming stripped 3 bases from V and 0 bases from J, with 12 bases between. The length of the CDR3 is 15 residues.

This clone was observed a handful of times. J is TRBJ2-7 and V is TRBV29-1; 8 bases line up with TRBD1. Germline V lookup: CDR1 SQVTM, CDR2 ANQGSEA. CDR3 length equals 14 residues. V shed 2 bases, J shed 0 bases, and the junction held 3 bases outside the gene matches. The CDR3 bases are TGCAGCGTTGAAATAGGGACAGGCTCCTACGAGCAGTACTTC. Its protein product is CSVEIGTGSYEQYF.

This clone was seen a single time. The chain uses TRBV30 and TRBJ2-2, with a possible D match to TRBD2 (5 bases). This CDR3 spans 14 amino acids. Trimming removed 0 bases from V and 4 bases from J, with 9 bases in between. Germline values: CDR1 GTSNPN, CDR2 SVGIG (reference sequence). The CDR3, as DNA: TGTGCCTGGAGTGTAGGACTCACCACCGGGGAGCTGTTTTTT. As protein: CAWSVGLTTGELFF. The full variable domain, completed using reference TRBV30 and TRBJ2-2, is SQTIHQWPATLVQPVGSPLSLECTVEGTSNPNLYWYRQAAGRGLQLLFYSVGIGQISSEVPQNLSASRPQDRQFILSSKKLLLSDSGFYLCAWSVGLTTGELFFGEGSRLTVL.

The chain has TRBV29-1 and TRBJ2-2, with 12 bases fitting TRBD2. V lost 7 bases to trimming and J lost 7 bases; unmatched junction nucleotides: 7. CDR1 SQVTM and CDR2 ANQGSEA come from the germline V gene. The CDR3 is 14 amino acids. CDR3 nucleotides: TGCAGCGCAAGACTAGCGGGAGTAATCGGGGAGCTGTTTTTT. It encodes CSARLAGVIGELFF.

The chain carries TRBV29-1 and TRBJ2-5; no reliable D call. Germline lookup yields CDR1 SQVTM and CDR2 ANQGSEA. This CDR3 spans 11 amino acids. Trimming cost V 0 bases and J 13 bases, with 12 bases left between them. Here the CDR3 reads CSVEDLSTWYF. The DNA of the CDR3 is TGCAGCGTTGAAGATCTATCCACCTGGTACTTC.

The CDR3 loop reads CASSPGPGTGTDEQFF. In DNA, the CDR3 is TGTGCCAGCAGCCCCGGACCCGGGACAGGGACTGATGAGCAGTTCTTC. This chain uses TRBV13 with TRBJ2-1, with TRBD1 matching 9 bases. V shed 5 bases and J 8 bases; nucleotides not matched to a gene: 13. CDR3 length: 16 residues. In germline, CDR1 is PRHDT, CDR2 FYEKMQ (reference sequence).

A few counts support this clone. The rearrangement uses TRBV11-2 and TRBJ2-1; possibly TRBD2 for D (6 bases). Germline assignment: CDR1 SGHAT and CDR2 FQNNGV. Trimming stripped 4 bases from V and 7 bases from J, with 23 bases between. This CDR3 region has 17 residues. DNA for the CDR3: TGTGCCAGCAGCTACGCACCCGGGACGGGAGCCAGGAATGAGCAGTTCTTC. Residues: CASSYAPGTGARNEQFF.